This TCR beta chain was retrieved from a study of OX40 agonist ivuxolimab in advanced cancers. The study's findings and limits: Clonal expansion among partial responders at 0.1-3.0 mg/kg ranked near the lowest.

Repertoires were generated with immunoSEQ multiplex PCR, while TCRdb's copy carries only in-frame clones and drops some. The repertoire has tens of thousands of clones, about 86% of them found once; the top ten carry roughly 1%. Systemic immunosuppression or autoimmune disease history was grounds to exclude patients. Note on this clone: No antigen is known for it.

Trimming removed 6 bases from V and 9 bases from J, with 21 bases in between. CDR1 and CDR2 from the germline V gene are MDHEN and SYDVKM. The CDR3 spans 16 residues. The sequences come from CD4+ or CD8+ T cells sorted from blood, collected in a trial of the OX40 agonist ivuxolimab. The chain carries TRBV28 and TRBJ1-6, with D possibly being TRBD1 (5 bases). This sequence originates from an adult with an advanced solid tumor such as melanoma, head and neck, liver or kidney cancer. The DNA for the CDR3 is TGTGCCAGCAGGCCCGGGGGGATCTCCTACGGTTCACCCCTCCACTTT. Its protein product is CASRPGGISYGSPLHF.